This is a list of T cell receptor beta chains from one sample in a study of T cell repertoires in aging, cancer and after chemotherapy. TCRdb re-called the multiplex PCR reads through MiXCR, storing one row per CDR3 protein. The table includes 3,700 or so distinct CDR3 sequences, about 28% detected once. Sequencing input: blood. The receptor set was obtained from a human donor in good health. CDR3s include the opening cysteine and the closing phenylalanine or tryptophan. A D gene is named only where the DNA matches it firmly.

D	V	J	CDR3
NA	TRBV12-3/TRBV12-4	TRBJ2-1	CASSFGEGLEQFF
TRBD1	TRBV11-1	TRBJ2-7	CASSLIWDSSYEQYF
NA	TRBV6-5	TRBJ2-7	CASRYRDGPYEQYF
TRBD1	TRBV6-1	TRBJ1-4	CASSPLPGQGAEKLFF
NA	TRBV5-4	TRBJ2-5	CASSLVGGGETQYF
NA	TRBV30	TRBJ1-2	CAWSPTGNYGYTF
TRBD1	TRBV5-4	TRBJ2-1	CASSRQHRDRLTYNEQFF
NA	TRBV6-4	TRBJ2-7	CASSDSWTQVSYEQYF
NA	TRBV30	TRBJ2-1	CAWSRGKMGFF
NA	TRBV6-5	TRBJ2-5	CASIRRGGAAETQYF